Each of the 32 T cell receptor beta chains below was sequenced from the same sample in a study of human T cells and chemical hapten exposure. TCRdb fed the RACE reads into MiXCR, producing one record per CDR3 protein. This table holds tens of thousands of distinct CDR3 sequences, over 10% found once. Specified time point: patch test 3, about 24 weeks after DPC sensitization. The treatment here: therapeutic diphenylcyclopropenone sensitization with weekly scalp DPC. The sample was whole blood, taken in connection with sensitization to the hapten diphenylcyclopropenone (DPC). The receptors here all came from a woman aged 45 to 65 with alopecia areata. Some clones in this sample may be carry-over from other donors' samples.

There are a few counts of this clonotype. The gene calls are TRBV9 and TRBJ2-5; 9 nucleotides line up with TRBD2. CDR1 is SGDLS, CDR2 YYNGEE, per germline. This CDR3 region has 14 residues. The V and J ends lost 4 bases and 8 bases, in that order; junction bases with no gene match: 9. In DNA, the CDR3 is TGTGCCAGCAGCTTAGAACCGGGACTAGCTACCCAGTACTTC. Translation: CASSLEPGLATQYF. The full variable domain, rest sourced from reference TRBV9 and TRBJ2-5, is DSGVTQTPKHLITATGQRVTLRCSPRSGDLSVYWYQQSLDQGLQFLIQYYNGEERAKGNILERFSAQQFPDLHSELNLSSLELGDSALYFCASSLEPGLATQYFGPGTRLLVL.

This chain joins TRBV12-3 or TRBV12-4 and TRBJ1-1; D gene uncertain. Trimming stripped 2 bases from V and 1 base from J, with 5 bases between. The CDR3 length is 13 residues. CDR3 nucleotide sequence: TGTGCCAGCAGTTTATTATCGAACACTGAAGCTTTCTTT. This encodes CASSLLSNTEAFF.

This clonotype was seen many times. This sequence joins TRBV9 and TRBJ2-1, with 8 positions matching TRBD1. The germline gives CDR1 SGDLS, CDR2 YYNGEE. The V gene end was trimmed by 4 bases and the J gene end by 5 bases; junction bases not matched to a gene: 11. This CDR3 has 16 amino acids. CDR3 coding DNA: TGTGCCAGCAGCCCCAGTAGGACAGGGAAAGACAATGAGCAGTTCTTC. Amino acid sequence: CASSPSRTGKDNEQFF.

This chain joins TRBV7-3 and TRBJ2-5, with D maybe TRBD2 (6 bases). Germline-derived CDR1 and CDR2 are SGHTA and FQGTGA. This CDR3 is 13 amino acids long. V was cut by 5 bases and J by 0 bases, with 7 bases left in between. The CDR3 DNA sequence: TGTGCCAGCAGCGCGGGACACCAAGAGACCCAGTACTTC. Its protein product is CASSAGHQETQYF.

This clonotype was recorded a few times. The J gene is TRBJ2-1, the V gene TRBV18, with D uncertain. Trimming pared 6 bases from V and 7 bases from J, leaving 13 bases between. Germline V gene sequence: CDR1 KGHSH, CDR2 LQKENI. This CDR3 contains 13 residues. CDR3: CASSPTNGNEQFF. The CDR3 coding sequence is TGTGCCAGCTCGCCCACGAACGGGAATGAGCAGTTCTTC.

The chain joins TRBV7-9 to TRBJ2-1; 9 nucleotides align to TRBD2. Germline values: CDR1 SEHNR, CDR2 FQNEAQ (reference sequence). The CDR3 is 16 amino acids. V lost 8 bases and J lost 4; bases outside the gene matches: 12. CDR3 bases: TGTGCCAGCGGCCCATTTAGCGGGAGACAATACAATGAGCAGTTCTTC. It codes for CASGPFSGRQYNEQFF.

The chain joins TRBV5-6 to TRBJ2-1, with 12 bases lining up with TRBD2. Germline V gene data show CDR1 as SGHDT and CDR2 as YYEEEE. This CDR3 has 17 residues. Trimming removed 3 bases from V and 1 base from J; junction bases left unmatched: 5. The CDR3 region has the DNA TGTGCCAGCAGCTCGACTAGCGGGAGAACGTCCTACAATGAGCAGTTCTTC. Protein product: CASSSTSGRTSYNEQFF.

This clonotype was observed a few times. The chain uses TRBV27 and TRBJ2-7; 9 bases map to TRBD2. The CDR3 sequence is 18 residues long. With V trimmed by 3 bases and J by 0 bases, 12 bases remained unmatched. Per germline, CDR1 MNHEY and CDR2 SMNVEV (reference sequence). Written as DNA, the CDR3 is TGTGCCAGCAGTTTTGGGACTAGCCCCAGTCCGAGCTCCTACGAGCAGTACTTC. It translates to CASSFGTSPSPSSYEQYF.

This clonotype appeared many times. The chain is built from TRBV24-1 and TRBJ2-4; D uncertain. Trimming shortened V by 0 bases and J by 0 bases, and 5 bases separated the two germline ends. The CDR3 loop spans 15 amino acids. CDR1 KGHDR and CDR2 SFDVKD come from the germline V gene. CDR3 sequence reads: CATSDLSLAKNIQYF. DNA for the CDR3: TGTGCCACCAGTGATTTGAGCTTAGCCAAAAACATTCAGTACTTC.

This clonotype has a handful of counts. J is TRBJ2-7 and V is TRBV20-1; 7 positions match TRBD1. Germline V gene lookup returns CDR1 DFQATT and CDR2 SNEGSKA (reference sequence). The CDR3 is 16 residues long. V lost 6 bases and J lost 0; bases outside the gene matches: 14. The CDR3 region is CSALRLGQPSSYEQYF. CDR3 bases: TGCAGTGCCCTGCGCTTGGGACAGCCGAGCTCCTACGAGCAGTACTTC.

At least ten counts were recorded for this clonotype. J is TRBJ1-1 and V is TRBV18; D is undetermined. This CDR3 has 13 residues. From germline, CDR1 is KGHSH and CDR2 LQKENI. Trimming stripped 6 bases from V and 3 bases from J, with 11 bases between. This CDR3 reads CASSQIPDTEAFF. CDR3 in DNA: TGTGCCAGCTCCCAGATCCCGGACACTGAAGCTTTCTTT.

This clonotype was observed a few times. The chain links TRBV5-1 to TRBJ2-5, with TRBD2 identical over 9 bases. Trimming took 3 bases from V and 2 from J; bases not matched to a gene: 8. The length of the CDR3 is 16 residues. Germline V gene sequence: CDR1 SGHRS, CDR2 YFSETQ. The DNA of the CDR3 is TGCGCCAGCAGCTCACCCTCTCTAGCGGGGCAAGAGACCCAGTACTTC. Residues: CASSSPSLAGQETQYF.

This clonotype was counted many times. V and J are TRBV30 and TRBJ2-1; D perhaps matches TRBD1 (6 bases). The V end was cut by 5 bases, the J end by 0 bases, with 14 bases between. The CDR3 contains 15 residues. Germline lookup yields CDR1 GTSNPN and CDR2 SVGIG (reference sequence). CDR3 sequence: CAWARLGASYNEQFF. CDR3 sequence (DNA): TGTGCCTGGGCTAGGTTGGGGGCCTCCTACAATGAGCAGTTCTTC.

The CDR3 loop is CSARDSGTEDNSPLHF. CDR3 nucleotides: TGCAGTGCTAGAGATTCCGGGACAGAAGATAATTCACCCCTCCACTTT. The chain combines TRBV20-1 with TRBJ1-6, with 7 bases lining up with TRBD1. Germline loops: CDR1 DFQATT, CDR2 SNEGSKA (reference sequence). V shed 0 bases, J shed 5 bases, and the junction held 7 bases outside the gene matches. This CDR3 has 16 amino acids.

J is TRBJ2-1 and V is TRBV3-1, with no clear D. This CDR3 region has 14 residues. The germline V gene encodes CDR1 LGHDT and CDR2 YNNKEL (reference sequence). The germline V and J ends were trimmed by 1 base and 9 bases, with 13 bases remaining between them. The CDR3 spells CASSQGASISEQFF. The CDR3 DNA is TGTGCCAGCAGCCAAGGTGCTTCTATCTCTGAGCAGTTCTTC.

This clonotype was seen a few times. This chain joins TRBV5-6 and TRBJ1-2, with 10 positions matching TRBD1. J was trimmed by 2 bases and V by 0 bases; bases with no gene match: 7. The CDR3 loop spans 17 amino acids. Germline CDR1 SGHDT, CDR2 YYEEEE. This CDR3 is CASSLAGTGARNYGYTF. The CDR3 nucleotides read TGTGCCAGCAGCTTGGCCGGGACAGGGGCAAGGAACTATGGCTACACCTTC.

This clonotype was detected only a few times. V and J are TRBV7-9 and TRBJ1-4, with D tentatively TRBD1 (6 bases). Trimming shortened V by 3 bases and J by 7 bases, and 30 bases separated the two germline ends. This CDR3 has 20 amino acids. Germline lookup yields CDR1 SEHNR and CDR2 FQNEAQ (reference sequence). DNA of the CDR3: TGTGCCAGCAGCTTTTATAGCGGACTTTTTCAGGGGACGGGTAGTGAAAAACTGTTTTTT. It yields the protein CASSFYSGLFQGTGSEKLFF.

The rearrangement uses TRBV6-5 and TRBJ2-5; D gene uncertain. This CDR3 spans 15 amino acids. Germline-derived CDR1 and CDR2 are MNHEY and SVGAGI. The V end lost 5 bases, the J end lost 5 bases, and 18 bases lay between the germline ends. The CDR3 reads CASSRLSGVGETQYF. The CDR3 DNA follows: TGTGCCAGCAGTCGGCTTAGTGGGGTGGGGGAGACCCAGTACTTC.

Only a few counts were recorded for this clonotype. V gene TRBV19 combines with J gene TRBJ2-2; possibly TRBD2 for D (5 bases). V shed 4 bases and J shed 4 bases, with 10 bases lying between them. The CDR3 is made up of 14 amino acids. CDR1 and CDR2 (germline): LNHDA, SQIVND (reference sequence). The DNA of the CDR3 is TGTGCCAGTAGTACAAGCGGCTTCACCGGGGAGCTGTTTTTT. It translates to CASSTSGFTGELFF.

This clonotype was seen only a few times. The rearrangement joins TRBV14 to TRBJ2-1; a possible D gene is TRBD1 (5 bases). The V gene's germline CDR1 is SGHDN and CDR2 FVKESK. Trimming took off 1 base at V and 6 bases at J, with 7 bases between the two ends. This CDR3 region has 13 residues. The CDR3 DNA is TGTGCCAGCAGCCAAGTTAGGGGCAATGAGCAGTTCTTC. Amino acid sequence: CASSQVRGNEQFF. The whole variable domain, filled in from reference TRBV14 and TRBJ2-1, reads EAGVTQFPSHSVIEKGQTVTLRCDPISGHDNLYWYRRVMGKEIKFLLHFVKESKQDESGMPNNRFLAERTGGTYSTLKVQPAELEDSGVYFCASSQVRGNEQFFGPGTRLTVL.

This clonotype came up a few times. The rearrangement links TRBV27 to TRBJ1-5; TRBD1 is a possible D gene (5 bases). Germline values: CDR1 MNHEY, CDR2 SMNVEV (reference sequence). The CDR3 covers 14 residues. Trimming stripped 6 bases from V and 6 bases from J, with 15 bases between. The CDR3 is CASRPGTPGQPQHF. The CDR3 DNA is TGTGCCAGCAGACCCGGGACTCCGGGTCAGCCCCAGCATTTT.

This clonotype was counted between two and nine times. This chain connects TRBV5-5 to TRBJ2-7, with D possibly TRBD2 on 6 matching bases. The CDR3 consists of 15 residues. The V end was cut by 5 bases, the J end by 4 bases, with 19 bases between. The germline gives CDR1 SGHKS, CDR2 YYEKEE (reference sequence). The CDR3 nucleotides are TGTGCCAGCAGTACTGAACTAGGGGAGGTTTACGAGCAGTACTTC. Amino acid sequence: CASSTELGEVYEQYF.

This clonotype has ten or more counts. The gene calls are TRBV4-2 and TRBJ2-2, with 13 bases lining up with TRBD2. Germline V gene data show CDR1 as LGHNA and CDR2 as YNFKEQ. This CDR3 comprises 19 residues. Unmatched junction bases numbered 8, after V lost 0 bases and J lost 4 bases. The CDR3 DNA follows: TGTGCCAGCAGCCAAGAACGACTAGCGGGAGGACGGATCACCGGGGAGCTGTTTTTT. This encodes CASSQERLAGGRITGELFF.

There are a few counts of this clonotype. The junction departs from the called germline gene at one end, perhaps through a read error. The chain recombines TRBV29-1 with TRBJ2-4, with D possibly matching TRBD1 (5 bases). Germline CDR1 SQVTM, CDR2 ANQGSEA. CDR3 length equals 13 residues. CDR3: CSVLDRAENIQYF. The CDR3 nucleotides read TGCAGCGTTCTTGACAGAGCCGAAAACATTCAGTACTTC.

This clonotype has a handful of counts. The rearrangement links TRBV7-8 to TRBJ2-1, with D perhaps assigned TRBD1 or TRBD2 (5 bases each). V gave up 3 bases and J gave up 5 bases, with 17 bases separating them. CDR1 is SGHVS, CDR2 FQNEAQ, per germline. CDR3 length: 16 amino acids. CDR3 nucleotide sequence: TGTGCCAGCAGCTTGGGACGTGGGGCTATGGACAATGAGCAGTTCTTC. Amino acid sequence: CASSLGRGAMDNEQFF.

This clonotype has a count of ten or more. This sequence joins TRBV20-1 and TRBJ2-7; no firm D call. CDR1 is DFQATT, CDR2 SNEGSKA, per germline (reference sequence). Trimming took 3 bases from V and 1 from J, leaving 4 bases between them. This CDR3 region has 11 residues. This chain's CDR3 is CSARASYEQYF. The CDR3 region has the DNA TGCAGTGCTAGGGCGTCCTACGAGCAGTACTTC.

This clonotype was picked up many times. V usage is TRBV20-1 and J usage is TRBJ2-7, with D maybe TRBD2 (6 bases). Germline-derived CDR1 and CDR2 are DFQATT and SNEGSKA (reference sequence). This CDR3 comprises 16 residues. V was pared by 5 bases and J by 0 bases, with 20 bases between. In nucleotides, the CDR3 is TGCAGTGCTCCCCCCCGCGGGGTAGCGGTCTCCTACGAGCAGTACTTC. Its translation is CSAPPRGVAVSYEQYF.

This chain links TRBV2 with TRBJ2-1; maybe TRBD2 (6 bases). The germline V gene encodes CDR1 SNHLY and CDR2 FYNNEI. CDR3 length: 15 residues. Trimming shortened V by 3 bases and J by 5 bases, and 14 bases separated the two germline ends. Here the CDR3 DNA reads TGTGCCAGCAGTGATAGGGGACTTGTTAACAATGAGCAGTTCTTC. The encoded protein is CASSDRGLVNNEQFF.

A few counts support this clonotype. V usage is TRBV15 and J usage is TRBJ2-1; D is uncertain. The germline gives CDR1 LNHNV, CDR2 YYDKDF (reference sequence). Trimming removed 0 bases at V and 8 bases at J, with 11 bases between. The CDR3 runs 14 residues. CDR3 protein: CATSREGAPDEQFF. Here the CDR3 DNA reads TGTGCCACCAGCAGAGAGGGTGCCCCGGATGAGCAGTTCTTC. Full variable domain (rest looked up from reference TRBV15 and TRBJ2-1): DAMVIQNPRYQVTQFGKPVTLSCSQTLNHNVMYWYQQKSSQAPKLLFHYYDKDFNNEADTPDNFQSRRPNTSFCFLDIRSPGLGDTAMYLCATSREGAPDEQFFGPGTRLTVL.

This clonotype was recorded a few times. The chain employs TRBV7-7 and TRBJ1-3, with 8 bases fitting TRBD1. Germline CDR1 is SSHAT and CDR2 is FNYEAQ (reference sequence). The CDR3 contains 15 residues. The CDR3 region is CARTGQGSSGNTIYF. The CDR3 nucleotides are TGTGCTAGGACTGGACAGGGAAGCTCTGGAAACACCATATATTTT. Looking up the rest from reference TRBV7-7 and TRBJ1-3 gives the full variable domain: GAGVSQSPRYKVTKRGQDVTLRCDPISSHATLYWYQQALGQGPEFLTYFNYEAQPDKSGLPSDRFSAERPEGSISTLTIQRTEQRDSAMYRCARTGQGSSGNTIYFGEGSWLTVV.

This clonotype was seen repeatedly, ten times or more. This sequence joins TRBV12-3 or TRBV12-4 and TRBJ1-1; D uncertain. Trimming pared 5 bases from V and 7 bases from J, leaving 11 bases between. This CDR3 spans 12 amino acids. This CDR3 reads CASSPHTGEAFF. DNA of the CDR3: TGTGCCAGCAGTCCCCATACGGGTGAAGCTTTCTTT.

Concerning this clonotype itself: One junction end does not reproduce the germline sequence, and a read error may be involved. This chain joins TRBV7-2 and TRBJ2-7; D might be TRBD1 (5 bases). The CDR3 is made up of 12 amino acids. Germline CDR1 reads SGHTA; CDR2 reads FQGNSA. The CDR3 loop is CVSSLGPREQYF. The CDR3 DNA reads as TGTGTCAGCAGCTTGGGGCCACGCGAGCAGTACTTC.